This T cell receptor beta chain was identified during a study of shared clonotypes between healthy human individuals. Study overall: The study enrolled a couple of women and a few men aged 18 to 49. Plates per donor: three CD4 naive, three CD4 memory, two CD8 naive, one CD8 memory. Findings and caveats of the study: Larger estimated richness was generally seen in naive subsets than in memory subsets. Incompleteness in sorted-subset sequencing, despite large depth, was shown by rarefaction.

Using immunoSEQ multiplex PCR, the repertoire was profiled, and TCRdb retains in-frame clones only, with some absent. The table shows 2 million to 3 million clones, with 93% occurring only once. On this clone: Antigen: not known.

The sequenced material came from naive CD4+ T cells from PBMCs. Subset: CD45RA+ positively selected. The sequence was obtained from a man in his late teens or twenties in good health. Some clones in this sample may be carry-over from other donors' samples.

The CDR3 nucleotides are TGTGCCAGCAGCTTATCGGGGGGCCTCACTGAAGCTTTCTTT. Amino acids: CASSLSGGLTEAFF. The chain joins TRBV11-3 to TRBJ1-1; maybe TRBD1 (6 bases). The CDR3 runs 14 residues. Trimming shortened V by 2 bases and J by 4 bases, and 11 bases separated the two germline ends. Germline V gene data show CDR1 as SGHNT and CDR2 as YENEEA.